Following are 21 T cell receptor beta chains from one sample sequenced in a study of sequential checkpoint blockade in melanoma. Sequenced by immunoSEQ multiplex PCR; TCRdb stores in-frame clones only, minus some. Here the sample spans tens of thousands of clones, 32% being singletons. Treatment meaning: randomized to nivolumab then ipilimumab (arm A) or the reverse (arm B). Material: tumor tissue (inferred from file names), obtained from a patient given nivolumab and ipilimumab in sequence. The receptors were gathered from a human donor with melanoma.

This clone has a handful of counts. The J gene is TRBJ2-1, the V gene TRBV18, with TRBD2 matching 10 bases. In germline, CDR1 is KGHSH, CDR2 LQKENI. CDR3 length: 15 residues. J gave up 7 bases and V 3 bases, and 6 bases lay outside the gene matches. The CDR3 bases are TGTGCCAGCTCACCCTCCCTAGCGGGGGATAATGAGCAGTTCTTC. Translation gives CASSPSLAGDNEQFF.

The CDR3 reads CAWSPGGGNQPQHF. The CDR3 DNA is TGTGCCTGGAGTCCCGGGGGCGGCAATCAGCCCCAGCATTTT. V usage is TRBV30 and J usage is TRBJ1-5; tentative D call: TRBD1 (6 bases). Germline V gene data show CDR1 as GTSNPN and CDR2 as SVGIG (reference sequence). The CDR3 totals 14 residues. V lost 2 bases and J 2 bases, leaving 10 bases between the germline ends.

The V and J genes are TRBV28 and TRBJ1-1, with no clear D. The CDR3 extends over 13 amino acids. Germline lookup yields CDR1 MDHEN and CDR2 SYDVKM. Trimming pared 2 bases from V and 2 bases from J, leaving 6 bases between. Here the CDR3 reads CASSLKANTEAFF. CDR3 DNA sequence: TGTGCCAGCAGTTTAAAAGCAAACACTGAAGCTTTCTTT. The variable domain in full, with the rest retrieved from reference TRBV28 and TRBJ1-1, is DVKVTQSSRYLVKRTGEKVFLECVQDMDHENMFWYRQDPGLGLRLIYFSYDVKMKEKGDIPEGYSVSREKKERFSLILESASTNQTSMYLCASSLKANTEAFFGQGTRLTVV.

This clone was found a few times. The chain is built from TRBV11-3 and TRBJ1-1, with a tentative D call TRBD1 (5 bases). V dropped 2 bases and J dropped 0 bases, with 7 bases sitting between them. CDR3 length equals 14 residues. Germline V lookup: CDR1 SGHNT, CDR2 YENEEA. The CDR3 protein is CASSLWGLNTEAFF. The CDR3, as DNA: TGTGCCAGCAGCTTATGGGGGTTGAACACTGAAGCTTTCTTT.

The chain links TRBV14 to TRBJ1-3, with D unresolved. Germline assignment: CDR1 SGHDN and CDR2 FVKESK. Between the trimmed V and J ends, which lost 7 bases and 1 base, there was a span of 17 bases. The CDR3 has 16 amino acids. CDR3 in DNA: TGTGCCAGCACCCCCGGGCATCCTCTGTCTGGAAACACCATATATTTT. Its translation is CASTPGHPLSGNTIYF.

This clone showed up just a few times. The chain combines TRBV11-3 with TRBJ1-3, with 8 bases identical to TRBD1. There are 15 residues in the CDR3. The V gene end was trimmed by 5 bases and the J gene end by 0 bases; junction bases not matched to a gene: 3. Germline loops: CDR1 SGHNT, CDR2 YENEEA. The chain's CDR3 is CASSRDRTSGNTIYF. In DNA form, the CDR3 reads TGTGCCAGCAGCCGGGACAGGACCTCTGGAAACACCATATATTTT.

In its sample, this clone was seen a few times. The rearrangement uses TRBV6-8 and TRBJ1-1; 7 bases agree with TRBD1. The CDR3 length is 16 residues. The germline V gene encodes CDR1 MNHGY and CDR2 SAAAGT. V dropped 6 bases and J dropped 3; count of bases not matched to a gene: 13. As DNA, the CDR3 is TGTGCCAGCAGACTGAGACAGGGAGGTCTGGACACTGAAGCTTTCTTT. It encodes CASRLRQGGLDTEAFF.

This clone was seen more than once but under ten times. V gene TRBV9 combines with J gene TRBJ1-6; a weak D match, TRBD1 (6 bases). This CDR3 spans 13 amino acids. CDR1 and CDR2 (germline): SGDLS, YYNGEE. V lost 0 bases, J lost 12 bases, and 10 bases lay in between. DNA for the CDR3: TGTGCCAGCAGCGTAGGAGGGGGGGAACCCCTCCACTTT. It specifies CASSVGGGEPLHF.

This clone was detected many times. The chain joins TRBV11-1 to TRBJ2-1; TRBD2 matches 7 bases. The CDR3 length is 14 residues. Unmatched junction bases numbered 4, after V lost 3 bases and J lost 5 bases. Germline CDR1 is SGHAT and CDR2 is FQDESV (reference sequence). The DNA of the CDR3 is TGTGCCAGCAGCTTGGGACTACCGAACAATGAGCAGTTCTTC. Protein product: CASSLGLPNNEQFF.

V gene TRBV18 combines with J gene TRBJ1-5; D gene unclear. The germline gives CDR1 KGHSH, CDR2 LQKENI. Trimming took off 3 bases at V and 4 bases at J, with 13 bases between the two ends. The CDR3 spans 15 residues. The CDR3 protein is CASSPYSEPNQPQHF. The DNA for the CDR3 is TGTGCCAGCTCACCTTACAGTGAACCTAATCAGCCCCAGCATTTT.

CDR3 loop: CASSPRGLEGYNEQFF. The CDR3 region has the DNA TGTGCCAGCTCACCAAGGGGCTTAGAGGGGTACAATGAGCAGTTCTTC. The chain is built from TRBV18 and TRBJ2-1, with D perhaps TRBD1 or TRBD2 (5 bases each). The germline V and J ends were trimmed by 2 bases and 4 bases, with 15 bases remaining between them. The V gene's germline CDR1 is KGHSH and CDR2 LQKENI. The CDR3 totals 16 residues.

J is TRBJ1-2 and V is TRBV6-8; D possibly corresponds to TRBD1 (5 bases). The CDR3 totals 13 residues. The germline V and J ends were trimmed by 5 bases and 4 bases, with 11 bases remaining between them. Germline V gives CDR1 MNHGY, CDR2 SAAAGT. Written as DNA, the CDR3 is TGTGCCAGCAGTGAGACCGGGGGCTATGGCTACACCTTC. It encodes CASSETGGYGYTF.

There are a few counts of this clone. V usage is TRBV11-3 and J usage is TRBJ2-3, with D possibly TRBD2 on 6 matching bases. V was trimmed by 5 bases and J by 2 bases, leaving 14 bases between them. CDR3 length: 15 residues. CDR1 and CDR2 from the germline V gene are SGHNT and YENEEA. The CDR3, as DNA: TGTGCCAGCAGCGGTACCGGGACTGTCACAGATACGCAGTATTTT. It codes for CASSGTGTVTDTQYF.

This clone was seen only a few times. The chain joins TRBV9 to TRBJ2-3; tentative D call: TRBD1 (6 bases). The length of the CDR3 is 14 residues. The V gene lost 4 bases and the J gene lost 4 bases, with 13 bases spanning the gap. Germline V gene sequence: CDR1 SGDLS, CDR2 YYNGEE. The CDR3 DNA follows: TGTGCCAGCAGCAGGGGGAGTGCGGCAGATACGCAGTATTTT. As protein: CASSRGSAADTQYF.

The chain is built from TRBV11-3 and TRBJ1-1; D remains ambiguous. The ends were cut back, 6 bases at V and 2 bases at J, with 16 bases in the middle. This CDR3 region has 15 residues. CDR1 is SGHNT and CDR2 is YENEEA in the germline V gene. The CDR3, as DNA: TGTGCCAGCAGTCCTACAGAGAAGATAAACACTGAAGCTTTCTTT. This codes for CASSPTEKINTEAFF.

This chain uses TRBV6-8 with TRBJ2-3, with D possibly TRBD2 on 6 matching bases. This CDR3 is 13 amino acids long. Trimming pared 5 bases from V and 6 bases from J, leaving 12 bases between. Germline loops: CDR1 MNHGY, CDR2 SAAAGT. The CDR3 coding sequence is TGTGCCAGCAGTCGCTCGGGGGTTGATACGCAGTATTTT. It translates to CASSRSGVDTQYF.

The gene calls are TRBV7-5 and TRBJ2-7; whether TRBD1, the table's D call, matches the DNA was not checked. TRBV7-5 has pseudogene status. This CDR3 comprises 15 residues. CDR3 DNA sequence: TGTGCCAGCAGCTTGGGGCAGGGGCCATCCTACGAGCAGTACTTC. The encoded protein is CASSLGQGPSYEQYF.

CDR3 region: CASSYTSGDTDTQYF. The DNA of the CDR3 is TGTGCCAGCAGTTACACTAGCGGGGACACAGATACGCAGTATTTT. The V and J genes are TRBV6-8 and TRBJ2-3; TRBD2 aligns across 10 bases. J was trimmed by 2 bases and V by 2 bases; bases with no gene match: 1. CDR3 length equals 15 residues. Germline CDR1 MNHGY, CDR2 SAAAGT.

A few counts support this clone. This chain joins TRBV11-3 and TRBJ1-2; maybe TRBD1 (5 bases). Trimming stripped 5 bases from V and 5 bases from J, with 15 bases between. The CDR3 runs 14 residues. In germline, CDR1 is SGHNT, CDR2 YENEEA. CDR3 DNA sequence: TGTGCCAGCAGCACTGGGACGGCATGGTATGGCTACACCTTC. It yields the protein CASSTGTAWYGYTF.

This chain links TRBV19 with TRBJ2-2; 10 bases agree with TRBD2. The V and J ends lost 4 bases and 2 bases, in that order; junction bases with no gene match: 7. The V gene's germline CDR1 is LNHDA and CDR2 SQIVND (reference sequence). This CDR3 is built from 17 residues. The CDR3 loop is CASSKRGLAVNTGELFF. DNA for the CDR3: TGTGCCAGTAGTAAGCGCGGACTAGCGGTTAACACCGGGGAGCTGTTTTTT.

There are a few counts of this clone. The rearrangement joins TRBV19 to TRBJ2-7; D not certain. V lost 5 bases, J lost 4 bases, and 15 bases lay in between. Germline loops: CDR1 LNHDA, CDR2 SQIVND (reference sequence). The CDR3 is 14 residues long. The CDR3 reads CASSGQQSQYEQYF. In nucleotides, the CDR3 is TGTGCCAGTAGTGGGCAACAGAGTCAATACGAGCAGTACTTC.